In its sample, the clone carrying this T cell receptor (beta chain) was seen a few times. What it recognizes is unknown. Generation of TCR beta libraries employed quantitative 5'-RACE incorporating molecular barcodes. TCRdb reprocessed the 5' RACE reads with MiXCR, giving one entry per CDR3 protein. The data hold 670,000 or so distinct CDR3 sequences, with around a fifth observed a single time. The entry originates in a study of CD8 T cells in ankylosing spondylitis. Study results and caveats: Significant enrichment of disease-linked clones was reportedly seen in matched ankylosing spondylitis synovial fluid. Disease-linked clones, CD8+, were relatively rare in peripheral blood. A motif of seven or eight highly homologous TCR beta variants was seen as apparently characteristic of ankylosing spondylitis blood. Certain motif variants had earlier been reported in reactive arthritis synovial fluid and blood.

V shed 7 bases and J shed 7 bases, with 8 bases lying between them. Per the germline V gene, CDR1 is LGHNT and CDR2 is FRNRAP. CDR3 size: 11 residues. This sequence joins TRBV12-5 and TRBJ1-5; D call uncertain. The sample taken for sequencing was blood, either unsorted or a sorted T cell fraction (not recorded which). This clonotype originated in a male donor with ankylosing spondylitis. CDR3 protein: CASAEFQPQHF. The CDR3 DNA is TGTGCTAGTGCGGAGTTCCAGCCCCAGCATTTT.